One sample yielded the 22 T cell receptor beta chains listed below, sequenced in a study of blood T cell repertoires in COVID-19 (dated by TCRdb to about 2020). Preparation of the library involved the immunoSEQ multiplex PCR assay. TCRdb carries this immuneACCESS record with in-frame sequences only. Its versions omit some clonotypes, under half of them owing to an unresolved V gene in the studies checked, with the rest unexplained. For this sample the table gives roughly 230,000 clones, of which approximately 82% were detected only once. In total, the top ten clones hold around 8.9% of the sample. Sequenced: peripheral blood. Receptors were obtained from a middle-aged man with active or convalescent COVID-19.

The CDR3 is CASSEALLAGGGEQFF. CDR3 in DNA: TGTGCCAGCAGTGAAGCGCTCCTAGCGGGGGGGGGTGAGCAGTTCTTC. The chain uses TRBV6-1 and TRBJ2-1; 12 nucleotides agree with TRBD2. Germline CDR1 and CDR2: MNHNS and SASEGT. The CDR3 consists of 16 residues. The junction had 6 bases not matched to a gene; V was cut back by 0 bases and J by 9 bases.

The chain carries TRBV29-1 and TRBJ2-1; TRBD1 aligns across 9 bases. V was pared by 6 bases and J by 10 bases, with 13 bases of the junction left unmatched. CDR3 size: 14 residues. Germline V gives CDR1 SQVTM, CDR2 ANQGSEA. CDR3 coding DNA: TGCAGCGTCGGGCTGGGGACAGGGCCTCGGGAGCAGTTCTTC. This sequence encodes CSVGLGTGPREQFF.

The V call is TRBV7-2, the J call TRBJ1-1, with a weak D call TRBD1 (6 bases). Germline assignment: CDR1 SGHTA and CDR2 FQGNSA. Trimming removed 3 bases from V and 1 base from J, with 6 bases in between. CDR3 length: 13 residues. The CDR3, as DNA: TGTGCCAGCAGCTTGACAGGGAACACTGAAGCTTTCTTT. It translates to CASSLTGNTEAFF.

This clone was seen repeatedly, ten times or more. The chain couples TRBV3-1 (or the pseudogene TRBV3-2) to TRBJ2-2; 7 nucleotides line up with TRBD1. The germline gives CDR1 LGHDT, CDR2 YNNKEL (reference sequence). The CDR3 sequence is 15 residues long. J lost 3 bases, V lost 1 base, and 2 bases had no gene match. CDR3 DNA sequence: TGTGCCAGCAGCCAAGGCGACAGGGACACCGGGGAGCTGTTTTTT. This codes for CASSQGDRDTGELFF.

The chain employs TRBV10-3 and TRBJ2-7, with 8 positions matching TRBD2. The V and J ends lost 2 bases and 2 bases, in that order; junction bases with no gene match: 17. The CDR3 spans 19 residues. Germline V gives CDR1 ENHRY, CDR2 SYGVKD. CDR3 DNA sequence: TGTGCCATCAGTGAGGGGCCGGGAGCGGGGGCCGTCCCCCCCTACGAGCAGTACTTC. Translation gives CAISEGPGAGAVPPYEQYF.

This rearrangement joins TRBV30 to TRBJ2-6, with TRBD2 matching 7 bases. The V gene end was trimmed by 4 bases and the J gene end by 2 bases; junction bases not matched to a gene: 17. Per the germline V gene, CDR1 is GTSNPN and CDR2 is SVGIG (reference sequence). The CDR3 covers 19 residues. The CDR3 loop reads CAWTGREFGFVAGANVLTF. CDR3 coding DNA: TGTGCCTGGACGGGGAGGGAGTTTGGCTTCGTGGCTGGGGCCAACGTCCTGACTTTC.

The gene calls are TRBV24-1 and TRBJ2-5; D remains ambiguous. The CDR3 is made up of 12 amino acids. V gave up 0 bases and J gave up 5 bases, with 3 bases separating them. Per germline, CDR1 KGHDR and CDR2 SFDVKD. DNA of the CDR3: TGTGCCACCAGTGATTTGTCTGAGACCCAGTACTTC. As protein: CATSDLSETQYF.

The CDR3 loop is CASSQSEGQETQYF. CDR3 coding DNA: TGTGCCAGCTCACAGTCGGAGGGTCAAGAGACCCAGTACTTC. This rearrangement joins TRBV18 to TRBJ2-5; possibly TRBD2 for D (6 bases). V lost 4 bases and J 2 bases, leaving 11 bases between the germline ends. Looked up from germline, CDR1 is KGHSH and CDR2 is LQKENI. The CDR3 is made up of 14 amino acids.

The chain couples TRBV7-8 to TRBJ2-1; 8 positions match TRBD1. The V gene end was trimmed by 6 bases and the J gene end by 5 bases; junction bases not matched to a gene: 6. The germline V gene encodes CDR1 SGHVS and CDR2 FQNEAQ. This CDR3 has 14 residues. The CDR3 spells CASRGGQAHNEQFF. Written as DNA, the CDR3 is TGTGCCAGCAGAGGGGGACAGGCCCACAATGAGCAGTTCTTC. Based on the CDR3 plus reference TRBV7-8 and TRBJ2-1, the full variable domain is GAGVSQSPRYKVAKRGQDVALRCDPISGHVSLFWYQQALGQGPEFLTYFQNEAQLDKSGLPSDRFFAERPEGSVSTLKIQRTQQEDSAVYLCASRGGQAHNEQFFGPGTRLTVL.

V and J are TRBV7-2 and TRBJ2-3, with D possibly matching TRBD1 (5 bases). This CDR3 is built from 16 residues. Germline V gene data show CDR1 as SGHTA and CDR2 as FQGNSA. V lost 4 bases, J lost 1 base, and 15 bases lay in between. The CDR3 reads CASSSSRGLGTDTQYF. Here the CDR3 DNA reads TGTGCCAGCAGCTCGAGTAGGGGCTTGGGCACAGATACGCAGTATTTT.

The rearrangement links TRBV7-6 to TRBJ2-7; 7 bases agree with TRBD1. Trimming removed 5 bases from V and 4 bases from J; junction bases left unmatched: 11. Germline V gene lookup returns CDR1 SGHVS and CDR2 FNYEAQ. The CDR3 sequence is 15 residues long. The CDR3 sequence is CASSKMTGTQYEQYF. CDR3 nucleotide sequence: TGTGCCAGCAGCAAAATGACAGGGACCCAGTACGAGCAGTACTTC.

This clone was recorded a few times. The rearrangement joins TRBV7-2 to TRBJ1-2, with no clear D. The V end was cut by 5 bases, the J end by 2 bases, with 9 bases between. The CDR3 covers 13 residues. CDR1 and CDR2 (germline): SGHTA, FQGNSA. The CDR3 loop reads CASSPAGNYGYTF. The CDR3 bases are TGTGCCAGCAGCCCCGCGGGCAACTATGGCTACACCTTC.

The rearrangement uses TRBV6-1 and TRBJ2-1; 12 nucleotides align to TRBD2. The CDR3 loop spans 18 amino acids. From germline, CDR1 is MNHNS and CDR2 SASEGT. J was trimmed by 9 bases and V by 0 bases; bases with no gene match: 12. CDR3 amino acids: CASSEAPRTSGRRGEQFF. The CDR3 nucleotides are TGTGCCAGCAGTGAAGCCCCAAGAACTAGCGGGAGGCGAGGTGAGCAGTTCTTC.

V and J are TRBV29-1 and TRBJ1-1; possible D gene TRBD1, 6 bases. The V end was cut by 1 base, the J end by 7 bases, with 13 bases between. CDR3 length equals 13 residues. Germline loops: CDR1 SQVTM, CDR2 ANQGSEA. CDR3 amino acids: CSVEGEQGLEAFF. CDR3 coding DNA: TGCAGCGTTGAAGGGGAACAGGGTCTTGAAGCTTTCTTT.

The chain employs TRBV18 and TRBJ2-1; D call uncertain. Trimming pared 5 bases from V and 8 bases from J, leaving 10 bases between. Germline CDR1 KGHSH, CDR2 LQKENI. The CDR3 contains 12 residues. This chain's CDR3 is CASSSLGYEQFF. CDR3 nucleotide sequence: TGTGCCAGCTCATCCCTTGGCTATGAGCAGTTCTTC.

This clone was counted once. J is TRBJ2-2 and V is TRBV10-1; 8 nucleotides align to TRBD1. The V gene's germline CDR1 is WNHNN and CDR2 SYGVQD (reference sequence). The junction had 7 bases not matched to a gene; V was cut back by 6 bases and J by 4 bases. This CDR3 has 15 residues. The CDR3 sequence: CASSPAGGFTGELFF. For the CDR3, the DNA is TGCGCCAGCAGCCCCGCAGGGGGCTTCACCGGGGAGCTGTTTTTT.

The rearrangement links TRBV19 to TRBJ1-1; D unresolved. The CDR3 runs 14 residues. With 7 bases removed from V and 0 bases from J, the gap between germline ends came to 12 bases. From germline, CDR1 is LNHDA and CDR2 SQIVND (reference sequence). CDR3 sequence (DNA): TGTGCCAGTAATCCGGGAAGCTTGAACACTGAAGCTTTCTTT. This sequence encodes CASNPGSLNTEAFF.

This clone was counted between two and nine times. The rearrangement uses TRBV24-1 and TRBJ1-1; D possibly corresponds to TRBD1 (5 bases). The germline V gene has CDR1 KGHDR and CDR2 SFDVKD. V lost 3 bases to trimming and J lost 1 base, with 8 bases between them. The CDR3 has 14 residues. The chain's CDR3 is CATSDITGNTEAFF. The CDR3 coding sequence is TGTGCCACCAGTGATATTACAGGGAACACTGAAGCTTTCTTT.

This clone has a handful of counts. CDR3 nucleotide sequence: TGTGCCAGCGCGGGAATAGCATGGGCCCAGTACTTC. Translation gives CASAGIAWAQYF. The chain has TRBV2 and TRBJ2-5; perhaps TRBD2 as D (6 bases). The CDR3 runs to 12 residues. Germline V gives CDR1 SNHLY, CDR2 FYNNEI. V was shortened by 8 bases and J by 9 bases, with 16 bases between the two germline ends.

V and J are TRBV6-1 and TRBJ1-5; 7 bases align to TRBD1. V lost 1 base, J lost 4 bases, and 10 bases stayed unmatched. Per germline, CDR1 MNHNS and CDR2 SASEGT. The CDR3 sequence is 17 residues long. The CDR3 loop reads CASSEDLPTGQNQPQHF. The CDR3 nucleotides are TGTGCCAGCAGTGAAGACCTCCCGACAGGGCAAAATCAGCCCCAGCATTTT.

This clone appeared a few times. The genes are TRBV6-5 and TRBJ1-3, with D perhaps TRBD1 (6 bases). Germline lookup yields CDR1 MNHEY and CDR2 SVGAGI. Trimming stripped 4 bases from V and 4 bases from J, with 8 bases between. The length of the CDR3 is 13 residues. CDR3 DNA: TGTGCCAGCAGTTCCGGACAGGGAAACACCATATATTTT. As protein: CASSSGQGNTIYF.

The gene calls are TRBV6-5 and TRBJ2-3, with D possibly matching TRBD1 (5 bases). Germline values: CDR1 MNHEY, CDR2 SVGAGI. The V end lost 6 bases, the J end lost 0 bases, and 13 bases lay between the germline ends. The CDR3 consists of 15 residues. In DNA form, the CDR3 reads TGTGCCAGCAGGAAGGACATGACTAGCACAGATACGCAGTATTTT. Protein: CASRKDMTSTDTQYF.